The 32 T cell receptor beta chains below all came from one sample that was sequenced in a study of cytomegalovirus exposure and HLA in healthy donors. The study ran its PCR with 60 Vbeta and 13 Jbeta primers. The method was immunoSEQ multiplex PCR; TCRdb's version includes in-frame clones alone and lacks a portion of them. The sample consists of about 100,000 clones, less than 85% of them appearing once. The sample taken for sequencing was PBMCs. These receptors all come from a man younger than 35 in good health and CMV-seronegative.

This clone was seen a handful of times. The J gene is TRBJ2-1, the V gene TRBV7-7, with TRBD1 matching 8 bases. The V segment lost 4 bases and the J segment 3 bases; nucleotides outside the gene matches: 5. There are 15 residues in the CDR3. Germline CDR1 and CDR2: SSHAT and FNYEAQ (reference sequence). In DNA form, the CDR3 reads TGTGCCAGCAGCTCAGGACAGGGCCTCTACAATGAGCAGTTCTTC. It encodes CASSSGQGLYNEQFF.

The chain carries TRBV5-1 and TRBJ2-7; a weak D match, TRBD1 (6 bases). CDR1 and CDR2 from the germline V gene are SGHRS and YFSETQ. V dropped 7 bases and J dropped 4 bases, with 9 bases sitting between them. The CDR3 has 11 residues. The CDR3 reads CASQQGYEQYF. The DNA of the CDR3 is TGCGCCAGCCAACAGGGATACGAGCAGTACTTC.

The sample holds a few counts of this clone. The rearrangement joins TRBV10-3 to TRBJ1-6; D remains unclear. This CDR3 is built from 15 residues. Germline CDR1 and CDR2: ENHRY and SYGVKD. With 6 bases removed from V and 2 bases from J, the gap between germline ends came to 11 bases. The CDR3 DNA reads as TGTGCCATCAGCCGACGGGAGCCCTATAATTCACCCCTCCACTTT. Translating it yields CAISRREPYNSPLHF.

V gene TRBV6-5 combines with J gene TRBJ1-6; no firm D call. The germline CDR1 and CDR2 sequences are MNHEY and SVGAGI. The germline V and J ends were trimmed by 6 bases and 5 bases, with 8 bases remaining between them. This CDR3 contains 13 residues. The CDR3, as DNA: TGTGCCAGCAGATCGCCTAATAATTCACCCCTCCACTTT. This encodes CASRSPNNSPLHF.

This chain uses TRBV6-1 with TRBJ1-2; no clear D gene. Germline V lookup: CDR1 MNHNS, CDR2 SASEGT. The CDR3 contains 14 residues. Trimming stripped 7 bases from V and 5 bases from J, with 17 bases between. The CDR3 loop is CASKASGNLYGYTF. CDR3 nucleotide sequence: TGTGCCAGCAAAGCCTCCGGGAATCTTTATGGCTACACCTTC.

This clone was counted a single time. This chain connects TRBV6-1 to TRBJ1-2; D perhaps matches TRBD1 (5 bases). Per germline, CDR1 MNHNS and CDR2 SASEGT. Trimming pared 2 bases from V and 2 bases from J, leaving 9 bases between. The CDR3 runs to 14 residues. CDR3 in amino acids: CASSERGGNYGYTF. For the CDR3, the DNA is TGTGCCAGCAGTGAACGGGGGGGGAACTATGGCTACACCTTC.

This clone turned up a few times. The J gene is TRBJ2-7, the V gene TRBV19; 11 bases align to TRBD2. This CDR3 region has 15 residues. Germline lookup yields CDR1 LNHDA and CDR2 SQIVND (reference sequence). With 5 bases clipped from V and 0 bases from J, the junction kept 3 bases outside the gene matches. The CDR3 DNA is TGTGCCAGTAGTCTAGGGACTAGCGGCTCCTACGAGCAGTACTTC. Translated, it gives CASSLGTSGSYEQYF. Drawing the rest from reference TRBV19 and TRBJ2-7, the complete variable domain is DGGITQSPKYLFRKEGQNVTLSCEQNLNHDAMYWYRQDPGQGLRLIYYSQIVNDFQKGDIAEGYSVSREKKESFPLTVTSAQKNPTAFYLCASSLGTSGSYEQYFGPGTRLTVT.

J is TRBJ2-7 and V is TRBV27; a possible D gene is TRBD1 (7 bases). The CDR3 has 15 amino acids. The germline V gene encodes CDR1 MNHEY and CDR2 SMNVEV (reference sequence). Trimming took 6 bases from V and 4 from J, leaving 19 bases between them. CDR3 protein: CASSKTGRMEYEQYF. CDR3 in DNA: TGTGCCAGCAGCAAGACAGGGAGGATGGAGTACGAGCAGTACTTC.

The chain carries TRBV9 and TRBJ1-2; perhaps TRBD1 as D (6 bases). The germline V gene has CDR1 SGDLS and CDR2 YYNGEE. With 4 bases removed from V and 0 bases from J, the gap between germline ends came to 13 bases. This CDR3 has 15 residues. The CDR3 is CASSPWTDSNYGYTF. The CDR3 DNA is TGTGCCAGCAGCCCCTGGACAGACTCTAACTATGGCTACACCTTC.

The chain has TRBV7-7 and TRBJ2-1, with D possibly matching TRBD2 (5 bases). This CDR3 region has 13 residues. V was cut by 3 bases and J by 9 bases, with 12 bases left in between. The V gene's germline CDR1 is SSHAT and CDR2 FNYEAQ (reference sequence). CDR3 coding DNA: TGTGCCAGCAGCTTGGAGGTTTTAGGTGAGCAGTTCTTC. Amino acid sequence: CASSLEVLGEQFF.

The chain is built from TRBV7-2 and TRBJ2-3, with 7 bases aligning to TRBD2. Trimming cost V 5 bases and J 4 bases; bases outside gene matches: 9. Per the germline V gene, CDR1 is SGHTA and CDR2 is FQGNSA. This CDR3 contains 15 residues. CDR3: CASSTEGLAADTQYF. The CDR3 region has the DNA TGTGCCAGCAGCACCGAGGGTCTAGCGGCAGATACGCAGTATTTT.

This sequence joins TRBV7-2 and TRBJ2-7, with D perhaps matching TRBD1 (6 bases). The germline V and J ends were trimmed by 5 bases and 0 bases, with 14 bases remaining between them. CDR3 size: 15 residues. Per germline, CDR1 SGHTA and CDR2 FQGNSA. The CDR3 loop is CASSLDRRSSYEQYF. DNA for the CDR3: TGTGCCAGCAGCCTCGACAGGAGGAGCTCCTACGAGCAGTACTTC. Drawing the rest from reference TRBV7-2 and TRBJ2-7, the complete variable domain is GAGVSQSPSNKVTEKGKDVELRCDPISGHTALYWYRQSLGQGLEFLIYFQGNSAPDKSGLPSDRFSAERTGGSVSTLTIQRTQQEDSAVYLCASSLDRRSSYEQYFGPGTRLTVT.

The gene calls are TRBV23-1 and TRBJ1-1, with D possibly matching TRBD1 (6 bases). TRBV23-1 is an ORF, with its function uncertain. The V end lost 1 base, the J end lost 10 bases, and 16 bases lay between the germline ends. The CDR3 runs 14 residues. This CDR3 reads CASSQFGTPPGAFF. The CDR3 DNA is TGCGCCAGCAGTCAATTCGGGACACCGCCTGGAGCTTTCTTT.

V and J are TRBV2 and TRBJ2-5; no firm D call. V was cut by 1 base and J by 8 bases, with 5 bases left in between. CDR3 length: 11 residues. CDR1 and CDR2 from the germline V gene are SNHLY and FYNNEI. The CDR3 bases are TGTGCCAGCAGTGAAGTCCCTACCCAGTACTTC. Its translation: CASSEVPTQYF.

The chain carries TRBV27 and TRBJ2-4; D call uncertain. The germline V gene has CDR1 MNHEY and CDR2 SMNVEV (reference sequence). CDR3 length: 17 amino acids. Trimming took off 0 bases at V and 0 bases at J, with 12 bases between the two ends. This CDR3 is CASSLSFSSLAKNIQYF. The DNA for the CDR3 is TGTGCCAGCAGTTTATCGTTCTCGTCTCTAGCCAAAAACATTCAGTACTTC.

The genes are TRBV11-2 and TRBJ2-1; TRBD2 aligns across 12 bases. V trimming: 1 base; J trimming: 4 bases; junction bases outside the gene matches: 5. Germline V gives CDR1 SGHAT, CDR2 FQNNGV. The CDR3 has 17 amino acids. The CDR3 is CASSLAGLAGLYNEQFF. CDR3 coding DNA: TGTGCCAGCAGCTTAGCCGGACTAGCGGGGCTTTACAATGAGCAGTTCTTC.

The chain has TRBV2 and TRBJ2-5; no firm D call. The CDR3 is 13 residues long. V was pared by 1 base and J by 3 bases, with 6 bases between. CDR1 and CDR2 (germline): SNHLY, FYNNEI. The CDR3 nucleotides read TGTGCCAGCAGTGAAGGTCAGAAAGAGACCCAGTACTTC. Translation: CASSEGQKETQYF.

The V call is TRBV19, the J call TRBJ1-3; the match to TRBD1 covers 7 bases. Germline V CDR1 and CDR2: LNHDA, SQIVND (reference sequence). The CDR3 extends over 17 amino acids. J lost 3 bases, V lost 9 bases, and 17 bases had no gene match. CDR3 coding DNA: TGTGCCAGCCACCCCGAACTTCCGGGACAGAATGGAAACACCATATATTTT. Its protein is CASHPELPGQNGNTIYF. The whole variable domain, remainder taken from reference TRBV19 and TRBJ1-3, is DGGITQSPKYLFRKEGQNVTLSCEQNLNHDAMYWYRQDPGQGLRLIYYSQIVNDFQKGDIAEGYSVSREKKESFPLTVTSAQKNPTAFYLCASHPELPGQNGNTIYFGEGSWLTVV.

The V gene is TRBV5-1, the J gene TRBJ2-5, with D possibly TRBD1 on 6 matching bases. V shed 0 bases and J shed 1 base, with 10 bases lying between them. This CDR3 is built from 15 residues. Germline CDR1 is SGHRS and CDR2 is YFSETQ. The CDR3 sequence is CASSLASTGQETQYF. CDR3 nucleotides: TGCGCCAGCAGCTTGGCTTCGACAGGCCAAGAGACCCAGTACTTC.

V is TRBV6-1 and J is TRBJ1-5, with TRBD1 as a possible D gene (6 bases). The V end lost 5 bases, the J end lost 4 bases, and 15 bases lay between the germline ends. Germline assignment: CDR1 MNHNS and CDR2 SASEGT. The CDR3 has 15 amino acids. CDR3 sequence (DNA): TGTGCCAGCAGTCCGGCCGGGACATATAATCAGCCCCAGCATTTT. It codes for CASSPAGTYNQPQHF.

This clone has a handful of counts. This sequence joins TRBV21-1 and TRBJ2-4; the table's D call TRBD2 went unverified against the DNA. TRBV21-1 is a pseudogene locus. The CDR3 loop spans 14 amino acids. As DNA, the CDR3 is TGTGCCAGCAGCAAAGACCGGGGGGCCCTCATTCAGTACTTC. Protein sequence: CASSKDRGALIQYF.

J is TRBJ1-2 and V is TRBV29-1; 9 bases are a match to TRBD1. The CDR3 extends over 12 amino acids. The V segment lost 4 bases and the J segment 4 bases; nucleotides outside the gene matches: 1. Germline loops: CDR1 SQVTM, CDR2 ANQGSEA. CDR3 residues: CSVGTGAYGYTF. The CDR3 DNA reads as TGCAGCGTTGGGACAGGGGCCTATGGCTACACCTTC.

This clone ranks as medium-sized. This chain connects TRBV6-4 to TRBJ1-6, with TRBD1 as a possible D gene (5 bases). The V and J ends lost 8 bases and 5 bases respectively, with 16 bases between them. Per the germline V gene, CDR1 is MRHNA and CDR2 is SNTAGT. The CDR3 has 15 residues. CDR3 protein: CASGAASGDNSPLHF. For the CDR3, the DNA is TGTGCCAGCGGGGCGGCTAGTGGAGATAATTCACCCCTCCACTTT.

The CDR3 reads CASSSPSEEAFF. In nucleotides, the CDR3 is TGTGCCAGTAGTTCACCGTCAGAAGAAGCTTTCTTT. V gene TRBV19 combines with J gene TRBJ1-1, with no clear D. In germline, CDR1 is LNHDA, CDR2 SQIVND (reference sequence). The CDR3 loop spans 12 amino acids. V lost 5 bases and J lost 8, with 12 bases in between.

The chain combines TRBV7-2 with TRBJ2-7, with TRBD2 as a possible D gene (5 bases). Germline assignment: CDR1 SGHTA and CDR2 FQGNSA. This CDR3 is built from 15 residues. Trimming removed 2 bases from V and 0 bases from J, with 11 bases in between. CDR3 bases: TGTGCCAGCAGCTTATTCGGTGGGAGCTCCTACGAGCAGTACTTC. It yields the protein CASSLFGGSSYEQYF. The complete variable domain, with remaining parts taken from reference TRBV7-2 and TRBJ2-7, reads GAGVSQSPSNKVTEKGKDVELRCDPISGHTALYWYRQSLGQGLEFLIYFQGNSAPDKSGLPSDRFSAERTGGSVSTLTIQRTQQEDSAVYLCASSLFGGSSYEQYFGPGTRLTVT.

The J gene is TRBJ2-7, the V gene TRBV19; weak D call: TRBD2 (5 bases). V dropped 3 bases and J dropped 4 bases, with 13 bases sitting between them. This CDR3 has 14 residues. Germline V lookup: CDR1 LNHDA, CDR2 SQIVND (reference sequence). CDR3 amino acids: CASSIMGTSYEQYF. The CDR3 DNA sequence: TGTGCCAGTAGTATTATGGGTACTAGTTACGAGCAGTACTTC.

CDR3 in DNA: TGTGCCAGCAGTGAAGATCTTCAGGGGCTGCAGTACTTC. It translates to CASSEDLQGLQYF. The chain employs TRBV6-1 and TRBJ2-7, with D possibly being TRBD1 (6 bases). Germline V gene lookup returns CDR1 MNHNS and CDR2 SASEGT. The V end lost 1 base, the J end lost 9 bases, and 13 bases lay between the germline ends. There are 13 residues in the CDR3.

There are many counts of this clone. The chain carries TRBV12-5 and TRBJ2-1; 7 bases line up with TRBD1. Per the germline V gene, CDR1 is LGHNT and CDR2 is FRNRAP. This CDR3 has 14 residues. V lost 2 bases to trimming and J lost 8 bases; unmatched junction nucleotides: 6. CDR3 region: CASGLSDRVDEQFF. The CDR3 region has the DNA TGTGCTAGTGGTTTGAGCGACAGGGTAGATGAGCAGTTCTTC.

The chain has TRBV6-5 and TRBJ1-2; D is undetermined. This CDR3 has 13 residues. CDR1 MNHEY and CDR2 SVGAGI come from the germline V gene. V was clipped by 6 bases and J by 4 bases, with 12 bases between them. DNA of the CDR3: TGTGCCAGCAGCGACACCGGTTCCTATGGCTACACCTTC. Protein product: CASSDTGSYGYTF.

This clone showed up just a few times. Within the sample, other DNA sequences also encode this same CDR3. The V and J genes are TRBV10-3 and TRBJ1-1; TRBD1 matches at 7 bases. The V and J ends lost 4 bases and 1 base, in that order; junction bases with no gene match: 6. The CDR3 extends over 15 amino acids. Per germline, CDR1 ENHRY and CDR2 SYGVKD. The CDR3 sequence is CAISGAGQSNTEAFF. The CDR3, as DNA: TGTGCCATCAGTGGGGCGGGACAGTCGAACACTGAAGCTTTCTTT.

The rearrangement uses TRBV2 and TRBJ1-5, with D maybe TRBD1 (5 bases). Germline CDR1 reads SNHLY; CDR2 reads FYNNEI. CDR3 length: 14 residues. V dropped 4 bases and J dropped 2 bases, with 9 bases sitting between them. DNA of the CDR3: TGTGCCAGCAGTGGGGGGGTGGGCAATCAGCCCCAGCATTTT. It specifies CASSGGVGNQPQHF.

The chain carries TRBV11-1 and TRBJ2-1; D gene unclear. The CDR3 is 17 amino acids. Germline V gene sequence: CDR1 SGHAT, CDR2 FQDESV (reference sequence). With 5 bases removed from V and 1 base from J, the gap between germline ends came to 18 bases. The CDR3 DNA reads as TGTGCCAGCAGCCCACTCCAGAGACTTGGATCCTACAATGAGCAGTTCTTC. Translated: CASSPLQRLGSYNEQFF.